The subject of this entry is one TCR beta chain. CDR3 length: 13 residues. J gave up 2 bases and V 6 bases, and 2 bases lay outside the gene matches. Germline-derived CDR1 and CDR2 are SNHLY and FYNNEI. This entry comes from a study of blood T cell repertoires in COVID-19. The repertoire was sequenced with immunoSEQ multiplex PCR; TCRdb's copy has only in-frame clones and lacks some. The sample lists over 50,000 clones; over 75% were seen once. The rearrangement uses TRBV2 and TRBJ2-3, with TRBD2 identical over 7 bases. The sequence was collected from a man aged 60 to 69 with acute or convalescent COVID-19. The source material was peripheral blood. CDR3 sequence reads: CASSAGVTDTQYF. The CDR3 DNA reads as TGTGCCAGCAGCGCGGGGGTCACAGATACGCAGTATTTT.